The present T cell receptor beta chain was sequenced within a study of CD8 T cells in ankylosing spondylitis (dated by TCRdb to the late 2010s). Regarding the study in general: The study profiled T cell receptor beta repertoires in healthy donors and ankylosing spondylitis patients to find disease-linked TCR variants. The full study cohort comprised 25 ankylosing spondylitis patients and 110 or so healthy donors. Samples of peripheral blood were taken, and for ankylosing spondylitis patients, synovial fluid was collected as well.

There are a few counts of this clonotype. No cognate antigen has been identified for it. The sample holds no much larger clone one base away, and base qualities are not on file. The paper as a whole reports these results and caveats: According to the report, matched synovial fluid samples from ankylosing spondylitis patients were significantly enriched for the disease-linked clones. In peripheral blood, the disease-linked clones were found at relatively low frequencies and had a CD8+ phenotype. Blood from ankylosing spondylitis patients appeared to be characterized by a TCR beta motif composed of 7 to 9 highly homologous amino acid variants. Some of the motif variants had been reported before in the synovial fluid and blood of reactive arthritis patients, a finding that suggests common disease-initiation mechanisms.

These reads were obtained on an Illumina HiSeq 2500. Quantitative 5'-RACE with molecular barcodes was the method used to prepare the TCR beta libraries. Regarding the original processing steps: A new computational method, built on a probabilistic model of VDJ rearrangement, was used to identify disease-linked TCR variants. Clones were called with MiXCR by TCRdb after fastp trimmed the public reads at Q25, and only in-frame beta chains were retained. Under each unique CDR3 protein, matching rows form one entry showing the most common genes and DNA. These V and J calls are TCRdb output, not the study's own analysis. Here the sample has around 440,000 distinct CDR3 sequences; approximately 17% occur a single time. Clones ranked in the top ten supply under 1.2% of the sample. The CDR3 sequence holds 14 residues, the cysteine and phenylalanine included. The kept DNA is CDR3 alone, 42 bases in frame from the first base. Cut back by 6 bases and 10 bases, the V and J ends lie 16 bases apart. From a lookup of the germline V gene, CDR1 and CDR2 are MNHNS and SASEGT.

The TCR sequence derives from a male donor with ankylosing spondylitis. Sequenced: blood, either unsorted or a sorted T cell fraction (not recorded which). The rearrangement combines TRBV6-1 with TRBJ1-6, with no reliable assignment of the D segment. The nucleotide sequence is TGTGCCAGCAGCCGGGCACTCTCGGGCTCACCCCTCCACTTT. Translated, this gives CASSRALSGSPLHF.